A single sample gave rise to the 4 T cell receptor beta chains below, sequenced in a study of T cell repertoires in cytomegalovirus infection (dated by TCRdb to 2018 to 2020). These TCRs are of unknown antigen specificity. Per the publication, the treatment or condition label means: in vitro stimulation with specific CMV peptide epitopes to enrich CMV-specific T cells. TCRdb names Illumina HiSeq 1500 as the instrument used. The public reads were reanalyzed by TCRdb: fastp trimming at Q25, MiXCR alignment, in-frame beta chains only. Entries are consolidated by CDR3 protein sequence, retaining the most common genes and DNA. The sample records about 350,000 distinct CDR3 sequences, about 34% of which are singletons. The ten largest account for roughly 14% of the sample. The material was cultured PBMCs, obtained from culture after CMV antigen stimulation. These receptors were obtained from a human donor in good health (CMV status not recorded). Some clones in this sample may be carry-over from other donors' samples.

This clonotype showed up just once. The rearrangement uses TRBV6-5 and TRBJ1-1; the match to TRBD1 covers 8 bases. CDR3 length: 13 residues. V shed 5 bases, J shed 5 bases, and the junction held 4 bases outside the gene matches. CDR1 is MNHEY and CDR2 is SVGAGI in the germline V gene. CDR3 protein: CASSPRGLTEAFF. In DNA, the CDR3 is TGTGCCAGCAGTCCCAGGGGGCTGACTGAAGCTTTCTTT.

This clonotype was observed many times. The chain carries TRBV7-2 and TRBJ2-5; D gene unclear. Trimming stripped 2 bases from V and 7 bases from J, with 5 bases between. The CDR3 loop spans 11 amino acids. Germline CDR1 is SGHTA and CDR2 is FQGNSA. This CDR3 is CASSLLVTQYF. CDR3 nucleotide sequence: TGTGCCAGCAGCTTACTTGTGACCCAGTACTTC.

The sample holds many counts of this clonotype. The chain recombines TRBV2 with TRBJ1-6, with a possible D match to TRBD1 (5 bases). CDR1 and CDR2 (germline): SNHLY, FYNNEI. The CDR3 has 13 residues. V dropped 7 bases and J dropped 10 bases, with 14 bases sitting between them. The CDR3 DNA sequence: TGTGCCAGCACCAGGGAGAGTAGGTCACCCCTCCACTTT. It codes for CASTRESRSPLHF.

This clonotype was seen ten or more times. This rearrangement joins TRBV6-2 or TRBV6-3 to TRBJ2-7, with 12 nucleotides matching TRBD2. After removal of 7 bases from V and 6 bases from J, the junction contained 4 bases not matched to a gene. The CDR3 has 13 residues. The V gene's germline CDR1 is MNHEY and CDR2 SVGEGT. The CDR3 DNA reads as TGTGCCAGCACCGAACTAGCGGGAGGCGAGCAGTACGTC. It translates to CASTELAGGEQYV.